A selection of T cell receptor beta chains follows, all from one sample in a study of the immune and genomic landscape of osteosarcoma. Generated by immunoSEQ multiplex PCR, the TCRdb table keeps only in-frame clones and is missing some. The profile shows around 1,200 clones, 55% to 80% of them singletons. What was sequenced was primary tumor tissue from soft tissue. The receptors here all came from a man in his thirties or forties with osteosarcoma. Each CDR3 is given with its conserved first and last residue. A D gene is named only where the DNA matches it firmly. Size tells how often a clone was seen (once, few, many) or the class of an expanded clone, and some rows leave it out.

cdr3_length: 15; v_call: TRBV5-1; clone_size: NA; j_call: TRBJ2-4; d_call: TRBD1; cdr3_aa: CASSLSGGEGGIQYF; cdr3_nt: TGCGCCAGCAGCTTGTCAGGGGGCGAAGGTGGCATTCAGTACTTC
cdr3_length: 15; v_call: TRBV6-4; clone_size: NA; j_call: TRBJ1-3; d_call: NA; cdr3_aa: CASSEEDRSGNTIYF; cdr3_nt: TGTGCCAGCAGTGAGGAGGACCGCTCTGGAAACACCATATATTTT
cdr3_length: 13; v_call: TRBV28; clone_size: NA; j_call: TRBJ1-1; d_call: NA; cdr3_aa: CASSLGGALSAFF; cdr3_nt: TGTGCCAGCAGTTTAGGGGGGGCCCTGAGTGCTTTCTTT
cdr3_length: 14; v_call: TRBV5-1; clone_size: NA; j_call: TRBJ2-1; d_call: TRBD2; cdr3_aa: CATGGAKLYNEQFF; cdr3_nt: TGCGCCACCGGGGGGGCTAAGCTTTACAATGAGCAGTTCTTC
cdr3_length: 17; v_call: TRBV5-6; clone_size: NA; j_call: TRBJ2-1; d_call: TRBD2; cdr3_aa: CASSTIRLAGAGDEQFF; cdr3_nt: TGTGCCAGCAGCACGATTCGGCTAGCGGGGGCCGGGGATGAGCAGTTCTTC
cdr3_length: 13; v_call: TRBV2; clone_size: few; j_call: TRBJ2-1; d_call: NA; cdr3_aa: CASSSELYNEQFF; cdr3_nt: TGTGCCAGCAGCTCAGAACTCTACAATGAGCAGTTCTTC
cdr3_length: 11; v_call: TRBV11-2; clone_size: once; j_call: TRBJ2-7; d_call: NA; cdr3_aa: CASSLAREQYF; cdr3_nt: TGTGCCAGCAGCTTAGCAAGGGAGCAGTACTTC
cdr3_length: 13; v_call: TRBV19; clone_size: NA; j_call: TRBJ2-7; d_call: NA; cdr3_aa: CASSIGRSYEQYF; cdr3_nt: TGTGCCAGTAGTATTGGGCGGAGTTACGAGCAGTACTTC
cdr3_length: 14; v_call: TRBV27; clone_size: NA; j_call: TRBJ2-1; d_call: TRBD1; cdr3_aa: CASSDRGPYNEQFF; cdr3_nt: TGTGCCAGCAGTGACAGGGGGCCCTACAATGAGCAGTTCTTC
cdr3_length: 15; v_call: TRBV7-2; clone_size: NA; j_call: TRBJ1-6; d_call: NA; cdr3_aa: CASSYVTRDNSPLHF; cdr3_nt: TGTGCCAGCTCCTACGTGACCCGGGATAATTCACCCCTCCACTTT
cdr3_length: 14; v_call: TRBV10-3; clone_size: NA; j_call: TRBJ2-1; d_call: TRBD2; cdr3_aa: CAISESGRENEQFF; cdr3_nt: TGTGCCATCAGTGAGTCGGGGAGGGAGAATGAGCAGTTCTTC
cdr3_length: 11; v_call: TRBV30; clone_size: NA; j_call: TRBJ1-1; d_call: TRBD1; cdr3_aa: CAWRVGQGAFF; cdr3_nt: TGTGCCTGGAGGGTGGGACAGGGAGCTTTCTTT
cdr3_length: 18; v_call: TRBV9; clone_size: NA; j_call: TRBJ1-2; d_call: NA; cdr3_aa: CASSVGGRQVASNYGYTF; cdr3_nt: TGTGCCAGCAGCGTAGGAGGGAGACAGGTCGCATCCAACTATGGCTACACCTTC
cdr3_length: 15; v_call: TRBV11-2; clone_size: NA; j_call: TRBJ2-2; d_call: NA; cdr3_aa: CASSLRGTASGELFF; cdr3_nt: TGTGCCAGCAGCTTGCGCGGGACTGCCAGCGGGGAGCTGTTTTTT
cdr3_length: 17; v_call: TRBV9; clone_size: NA; j_call: TRBJ1-6; d_call: NA; cdr3_aa: CASSDSQTASYNSPLHF; cdr3_nt: TGTGCCAGCAGCGACTCACAGACCGCCTCCTATAATTCACCCCTCCACTTT
cdr3_length: 13; v_call: TRBV6-6; clone_size: NA; j_call: TRBJ2-5; d_call: TRBD1; cdr3_aa: CASIQPGQGTQYF; cdr3_nt: TGTGCCAGCATTCAGCCGGGACAGGGGACCCAGTACTTC
cdr3_length: 17; v_call: TRBV4-1; clone_size: NA; j_call: TRBJ2-7; d_call: TRBD2; cdr3_aa: CASSQEASGGPTYEQYF; cdr3_nt: TGCGCCAGCAGCCAAGAGGCTAGCGGGGGGCCCACCTACGAGCAGTACTTC
cdr3_length: 15; v_call: TRBV27; clone_size: NA; j_call: TRBJ1-1; d_call: NA; cdr3_aa: CASSLTPGLNTEAFF; cdr3_nt: TGTGCCAGCAGTTTAACCCCAGGGCTGAACACTGAAGCTTTCTTT
cdr3_length: 14; v_call: TRBV6-5; clone_size: NA; j_call: TRBJ2-3; d_call: NA; cdr3_aa: CASSPRGRGDTQYF; cdr3_nt: TGTGCCAGCAGCCCGCGGGGCCGGGGGGATACGCAGTATTTT
cdr3_length: 15; v_call: TRBV4-1; clone_size: once; j_call: TRBJ2-7; d_call: NA; cdr3_aa: CASSQMEDSLGEQYF; cdr3_nt: TGCGCCAGCAGCCAAATGGAGGATAGCTTGGGCGAGCAGTACTTC
cdr3_length: 14; v_call: TRBV6-5; clone_size: few; j_call: TRBJ1-6; d_call: TRBD1; cdr3_aa: CASRGTGGNSPLHF; cdr3_nt: TGTGCCAGCAGGGGGACAGGGGGCAATTCACCCCTCCACTTT
cdr3_length: 11; v_call: TRBV20-1; clone_size: NA; j_call: TRBJ2-7; d_call: NA; cdr3_aa: CSARVGGRRYF; cdr3_nt: TGCAGTGCTCGGGTCGGGGGTCGAAGGTACTTC
cdr3_length: 16; v_call: TRBV4-2; clone_size: NA; j_call: TRBJ2-3; d_call: TRBD2; cdr3_aa: CASSQGTSGGVDTQYF; cdr3_nt: TGTGCCAGCAGCCAGGGGACTAGCGGGGGTGTAGATACGCAGTATTTT
cdr3_length: 13; v_call: TRBV7-7; clone_size: NA; j_call: TRBJ2-5; d_call: NA; cdr3_aa: CASSPRLAETQYF; cdr3_nt: TGTGCCAGCAGTCCCCGCTTGGCAGAGACCCAGTACTTC
cdr3_length: 16; v_call: TRBV9; clone_size: NA; j_call: TRBJ2-1; d_call: NA; cdr3_aa: CASSDLSGGDYNEQFF; cdr3_nt: TGTGCCAGCAGCGACCTTTCTGGCGGGGATTACAATGAGCAGTTCTTC
cdr3_length: 18; v_call: TRBV4-1; clone_size: NA; j_call: TRBJ2-2; d_call: TRBD1; cdr3_aa: CASSQDLYRGLNTGELFF; cdr3_nt: TGCGCCAGCAGCCAAGACTTATACAGGGGGCTTAACACCGGGGAGCTGTTTTTT
cdr3_length: 12; v_call: TRBV6-1; clone_size: NA; j_call: TRBJ1-1; d_call: NA; cdr3_aa: CASREIHTEAFF; cdr3_nt: TGTGCCAGCAGGGAAATCCACACTGAAGCTTTCTTT
cdr3_length: 16; v_call: TRBV5-5; clone_size: NA; j_call: TRBJ2-1; d_call: TRBD1; cdr3_aa: CASSTWTGGNNNEQFF; cdr3_nt: TGTGCCAGCAGCACCTGGACAGGGGGTAATAACAATGAGCAGTTCTTC
cdr3_length: 16; v_call: TRBV10-1; clone_size: NA; j_call: TRBJ2-1; d_call: TRBD1; cdr3_aa: CASSEQGGNLYNEQFF; cdr3_nt: TGCGCCAGCAGCGAACAGGGGGGCAATCTCTACAATGAGCAGTTCTTC
cdr3_length: 16; v_call: TRBV2; clone_size: NA; j_call: TRBJ1-4; d_call: TRBD1; cdr3_aa: CASSEVVQGAGEKLFF; cdr3_nt: TGTGCCAGCAGTGAAGTCGTACAGGGGGCTGGAGAAAAACTGTTTTTT
cdr3_length: 13; v_call: TRBV27; clone_size: NA; j_call: TRBJ2-2; d_call: NA; cdr3_aa: CASSFTMAGELFF; cdr3_nt: TGTGCCAGCAGTTTCACTATGGCCGGGGAGCTGTTTTTT
cdr3_length: 17; v_call: TRBV5-1; clone_size: NA; j_call: TRBJ2-4; d_call: NA; cdr3_aa: CASSLGGDSRRANIQYF; cdr3_nt: TGCGCCAGCAGCTTGGGGGGTGACTCCCGGAGGGCGAACATTCAGTACTTC
cdr3_length: 15; v_call: TRBV7-6; clone_size: few; j_call: TRBJ2-7; d_call: TRBD1; cdr3_aa: CASSSPGQGALEQYF; cdr3_nt: TGTGCCAGCAGTTCACCGGGACAGGGGGCGCTCGAGCAGTACTTC
cdr3_length: 13; v_call: TRBV27; clone_size: NA; j_call: TRBJ2-3; d_call: NA; cdr3_aa: CASSFAEADTQYF; cdr3_nt: TGTGCCAGCAGTTTTGCAGAGGCAGATACGCAGTATTTT
cdr3_length: 15; v_call: TRBV11-2; clone_size: NA; j_call: TRBJ2-7; d_call: NA; cdr3_aa: CASSAGRASFYEQYF; cdr3_nt: TGTGCCAGCAGTGCGGGTCGGGCAAGCTTCTACGAGCAGTACTTC
cdr3_length: 13; v_call: TRBV5-1; clone_size: NA; j_call: TRBJ2-1; d_call: NA; cdr3_aa: CASSLVGDNEQFF; cdr3_nt: TGCGCCAGCAGCTTGGTCGGGGACAATGAGCAGTTCTTC
cdr3_length: 13; v_call: TRBV5-1; clone_size: NA; j_call: TRBJ1-3; d_call: NA; cdr3_aa: CASTELPGNTIYF; cdr3_nt: TGCGCCAGCACAGAGCTGCCTGGAAACACCATATATTTT
cdr3_length: 14; v_call: TRBV15; clone_size: NA; j_call: TRBJ1-4; d_call: NA; cdr3_aa: CATSSPRTNEKLFF; cdr3_nt: TGTGCCACCAGCAGCCCCCGAACTAATGAAAAACTGTTTTTT
cdr3_length: 14; v_call: TRBV5-4; clone_size: NA; j_call: TRBJ2-5; d_call: NA; cdr3_aa: CASSLGGRVETQYF; cdr3_nt: TGTGCCAGCAGCTTGGGGGGGCGGGTGGAGACCCAGTACTTC
cdr3_length: 14; v_call: TRBV7-9; clone_size: NA; j_call: TRBJ2-7; d_call: TRBD1; cdr3_aa: CASSNSGGSYEQYF; cdr3_nt: TGTGCCAGCAGCAATTCAGGGGGCTCCTACGAGCAGTACTTC
cdr3_length: 15; v_call: TRBV6-1; clone_size: NA; j_call: TRBJ2-3; d_call: NA; cdr3_aa: CASSDLTRSTDTQYF; cdr3_nt: TGTGCCAGCAGTGACTTGACCAGGAGCACAGATACGCAGTATTTT
cdr3_length: 15; v_call: TRBV12-2; clone_size: NA; j_call: TRBJ1-1; d_call: NA; cdr3_aa: CASRRRGRWNTEAFF; cdr3_nt: TGTGCAAGTCGCCGAAGGGGTCGGTGGAACACTGAAGCTTTCTTT
cdr3_length: 14; v_call: TRBV6-5; clone_size: few; j_call: TRBJ1-1; d_call: NA; cdr3_aa: CASTAFGGGTEAFF; cdr3_nt: TGTGCCAGCACCGCCTTTGGGGGCGGCACTGAAGCTTTCTTT
cdr3_length: 17; v_call: TRBV27; clone_size: NA; j_call: TRBJ1-6; d_call: TRBD1; cdr3_aa: CASSPLRQGSYNSPLHF; cdr3_nt: TGTGCCAGCAGTCCCCTCCGACAGGGTTCCTATAATTCACCCCTCCACTTT
cdr3_length: 18; v_call: TRBV25-1; clone_size: NA; j_call: TRBJ2-3; d_call: TRBD2; cdr3_aa: CASKAGQGRTSGTDTQYF; cdr3_nt: TGTGCCAGCAAGGCGGGACAGGGTCGGACTAGCGGGACAGATACGCAGTATTTT
cdr3_length: 15; v_call: TRBV6-5; clone_size: NA; j_call: TRBJ1-5; d_call: NA; cdr3_aa: CASIPKGGPNQPQHF; cdr3_nt: TGTGCCAGCATCCCCAAGGGGGGCCCCAATCAGCCCCAGCATTTT
cdr3_length: 15; v_call: TRBV28; clone_size: NA; j_call: TRBJ1-5; d_call: NA; cdr3_aa: CATEGGQGNNQPQHF; cdr3_nt: TGTGCCACAGAGGGGGGTCAGGGGAACAATCAGCCCCAGCATTTT
cdr3_length: 19; v_call: TRBV7-6; clone_size: NA; j_call: TRBJ2-5; d_call: TRBD2; cdr3_aa: CASSLARVQSGGPGETQYF; cdr3_nt: TGTGCCAGCAGCTTAGCAAGGGTCCAAAGCGGGGGGCCTGGAGAGACCCAGTACTTC
cdr3_length: 15; v_call: TRBV7-9; clone_size: few; j_call: TRBJ1-1; d_call: NA; cdr3_aa: CASSLVGLGDTEAFF; cdr3_nt: TGTGCCAGCAGCTTAGTTGGGCTGGGGGACACTGAAGCTTTCTTT
cdr3_length: 14; v_call: TRBV6-5; clone_size: NA; j_call: TRBJ1-1; d_call: NA; cdr3_aa: CASRQRSPSTEAFF; cdr3_nt: TGTGCCAGCAGGCAACGTTCCCCGAGCACTGAAGCTTTCTTT
cdr3_length: 15; v_call: TRBV7-2; clone_size: NA; j_call: TRBJ2-3; d_call: NA; cdr3_aa: CASSNQGRASDTQYF; cdr3_nt: TGTGCCAGCAGCAACCAGGGAAGGGCGTCAGATACGCAGTATTTT
cdr3_length: 19; v_call: TRBV12-5; clone_size: NA; j_call: TRBJ2-3; d_call: TRBD2; cdr3_aa: CASGLLLGTSGLRTDTQYF; cdr3_nt: TGTGCTAGTGGTTTGCTACTGGGGACTAGCGGTCTCCGCACAGATACGCAGTATTTT
cdr3_length: 16; v_call: TRBV19; clone_size: NA; j_call: TRBJ2-3; d_call: NA; cdr3_aa: CASSSGQAGSTDTQYF; cdr3_nt: TGTGCCAGTAGTTCGGGGCAGGCGGGTAGCACAGATACGCAGTATTTT
cdr3_length: 18; v_call: TRBV4-1; clone_size: NA; j_call: TRBJ2-2; d_call: TRBD1; cdr3_aa: CASSQGLYRGLNTGELFF; cdr3_nt: TGCGCCAGCAGCCAAGGCTTATACAGGGGGCTTAACACCGGGGAGCTGTTTTTT